This entry features one T cell receptor (beta chain) sequence. Other DNA sequences in this specimen translate into the identical CDR3. The repertoire was sequenced with immunoSEQ multiplex PCR; TCRdb's copy has only in-frame clones and lacks some. The data contain about 1,800,000 clones, about 95% of them seen just once; the ten biggest clones take up 0.9% to 1.5%. Terminally differentiated effector memory CD45RA+ cells were excluded by CCR7 positive selection of CD45RO-negative cells. The donors were adults (healthy and HIV-negative) with no recent acute infections or vaccinations. Donors were Caucasian adults residing in Nashville, Tennessee, USA. The data were taken from a study of shared clonotypes between healthy human individuals. CDR1 is SGHNT and CDR2 is YYREEE in the germline V gene (reference sequence). CDR3 size: 12 residues. Trimming pared 4 bases from V and 6 bases from J, leaving 9 bases between.

The TCR comes from a man aged 18 to 35 in good health. The chain employs TRBV5-4 and TRBJ2-3; possibly TRBD1 or TRBD2 for D (5 bases each). The sequencing input was naive CD8+ T cells sorted from blood. CDR3 DNA: TGTGCCAGCAGCCTGGGGGAGGATACGCAGTATTTT. It codes for CASSLGEDTQYF.